This TCR beta chain was retrieved from a study of T-cell memory formation after mild COVID-19. Study-level findings and limits: The study found balanced CD4/CD8 in clones contracting day 15 to 85 and a CD4+ lean in later expanders.

Germline CDR1 reads MDHEN; CDR2 reads SYDVKM. J gave up 3 bases and V 8 bases, and 14 bases lay outside the gene matches. CDR3 length: 16 amino acids. This clonotype has just a few counts. The antigen is unknown. TCRdb re-called the 5' RACE reads with MiXCR, one entry per CDR3 protein. The repertoire includes about 620,000 distinct CDR3 sequences, around 17% of them detected once, and approximately 12% sits in the top ten. The receptor was isolated from an adult woman who had mild COVID-19 (a few samples of this study predate the infection). Cell type and time point are not known. V and J are TRBV28 and TRBJ2-7, with 9 nucleotides matching TRBD2. Sequenced input: PBMCs or a T cell subset sorted from them (not recorded which). CDR3 nucleotide sequence: TGTGCCAGCCTGAGGGGTCTAGCGGGACCATTCTACGAGCAGTACTTC. It encodes CASLRGLAGPFYEQYF.